This T cell receptor beta chain was retrieved from a study of vaccination effects on CD4 cells after COVID-19. Study findings and constraints: Relatively few convalescent patients took part in the study, which had no early post-infection timepoints. Researchers report that only 1 of 255 vaccine-induced clones in healthy vaccinees cross-reacted with common cold coronaviruses.

Assay: immunoSEQ multiplex PCR; the TCRdb copy retains only in-frame clones and omits some. The repertoire holds about 73,000 clones, with roughly 79% as singletons. Antigen-specific CD4+ T cells were expanded (with viral peptide pools) by the ViraFEST assay ahead of sequencing. Researchers isolated CD4+ T cells once approximately eleven days of culture had elapsed. In the vaccine recipients, nucleocapsid antibodies were negative and there was no prior SARS-CoV-2 infection. CDR3 length: 17 residues. CDR1 is LNHDA and CDR2 is SQIVND in the germline V gene (reference sequence). V lost 3 bases and J lost 0; bases outside the gene matches: 5. As for this clone: Its antigen is not identified.

The receptor was derived from a human donor who received a COVID-19 vaccine. The rearrangement uses TRBV19 and TRBJ1-2, with TRBD1 identical over 12 bases. The starting material was CD4+ T cells from PBMCs cultured with SARS-CoV-2 spike peptides, obtained before COVID-19 vaccination. The CDR3 nucleotides read TGTGCCAGTAGTATCACCGGGACAGGGGGCCCTAACTATGGCTACACCTTC. It specifies CASSITGTGGPNYGYTF.